The present T cell receptor beta chain was sequenced within a study of shared clonotypes between healthy human individuals. In the study overall: Per donor, CD8 memory used one plate, CD8 naive used two, CD4 memory used three and CD4 naive used three.

Division of CD4+ cells produced a CD45RA+ naive subset and a CD45RA-negative memory subset. The germline V gene encodes CDR1 SGHRS and CDR2 YFSETQ. V was trimmed by 0 bases and J by 0 bases, leaving 7 bases between them. The CDR3 totals 15 residues. Assay runs were performed at deep level. Libraries were prepared by immunoSEQ multiplex PCR; TCRdb keeps only in-frame clonotypes and omits some of them. The repertoire has about 710,000 clones, about three quarters of them found once; the top ten carry roughly 2%. On this clone: This could be a read error, since a much larger clone is one nucleotide away. Distinct nucleotide sequences in the sample also encode this CDR3.

The chain uses TRBV5-1 and TRBJ2-1; D ambiguous. Source material: memory CD4+ T cells sorted from blood. Subset denoted: CD45RA-negative fraction. This TCR was recovered from a woman in her twenties or thirties in good health. The CDR3 DNA is TGCGCCAGCAGCTTGGACATCAGCTCCTACAATGAGCAGTTCTTC. Translated: CASSLDISSYNEQFF.